The 5 T cell receptor beta chains below all came from one sample that was sequenced in a study of patients and donors after allogeneic stem cell transplantation. TCRdb reprocessed the RT-PCR reads with MiXCR, giving one entry per CDR3 protein. The table has 28,000 or so distinct CDR3 sequences, nearly 7% seen once; the top ten hold nearly 35%. The material sequenced was blood, either unsorted or a sorted T cell fraction (not recorded which). The receptors stem from a human donor who was either an allogeneic HSCT recipient or a stem cell or donor lymphocyte infusion donor (not recorded which). It is not recorded whose cells these are; they may come from a transplant donor.

This clonotype was counted only a few times. J is TRBJ2-1 and V is TRBV30; no firm D call. Per germline, CDR1 GTSNPN and CDR2 SVGIG (reference sequence). Between the trimmed V and J ends, which lost 2 bases and 11 bases, there was a span of 13 bases. This CDR3 comprises 12 residues. The CDR3 sequence: CAWSPQGIKQFF. The CDR3 nucleotides are TGTGCCTGGAGTCCACAAGGGATTAAGCAGTTCTTC. Full variable domain (remainder filled in from reference TRBV30 and TRBJ2-1): SQTIHQWPATLVQPVGSPLSLECTVEGTSNPNLYWYRQAAGRGLQLLFYSVGIGQISSEVPQNLSASRPQDRQFILSSKKLLLSDSGFYLCAWSPQGIKQFFGPGTRLTVL.

This clonotype was seen more than once but under ten times. The chain carries TRBV5-5 and TRBJ2-7, with D possibly being TRBD1 (5 bases). The CDR3 runs to 13 residues. Germline loops: CDR1 SGHKS, CDR2 YYEKEE (reference sequence). V lost 4 bases to trimming and J lost 3 bases, with 11 bases between them. CDR3 sequence: CASSQGLGYEQYF. The CDR3 DNA sequence: TGTGCCAGCAGCCAGGGCCTCGGCTACGAGCAGTACTTC.

In its sample, this clonotype was seen many times. The chain joins TRBV7-9 to TRBJ1-1; TRBD1 agrees at 7 bases. J gave up 0 bases and V 6 bases, and 7 bases lay outside the gene matches. There are 15 residues in the CDR3. The germline V gene has CDR1 SEHNR and CDR2 FQNEAQ (reference sequence). The CDR3 reads CASSLRGRMNTEAFF. CDR3 nucleotides: TGTGCCAGCAGTCTGAGGGGGCGCATGAACACTGAAGCTTTCTTT.

This clonotype came up many times. The chain recombines TRBV7-9 with TRBJ1-5; D ambiguous. The V end was cut by 2 bases, the J end by 5 bases, with 4 bases between. CDR1 is SEHNR and CDR2 is FQNEAQ in the germline V gene (reference sequence). This CDR3 region has 12 residues. This CDR3 reads CASSLRDQPQHF. The DNA for the CDR3 is TGTGCCAGCAGCTTAAGGGATCAGCCCCAGCATTTT.

This clonotype was seen ten or more times. The chain is built from TRBV7-9 and TRBJ2-3, with unresolved D. Per the germline V gene, CDR1 is SEHNR and CDR2 is FQNEAQ (reference sequence). The CDR3 length is 14 residues. The V gene lost 5 bases and the J gene lost 5 bases, with 14 bases spanning the gap. The CDR3 DNA sequence: TGTGCCAGCAGCCAAAGTAACCGTATAGATACGCAGTATTTT. This gives the protein CASSQSNRIDTQYF.